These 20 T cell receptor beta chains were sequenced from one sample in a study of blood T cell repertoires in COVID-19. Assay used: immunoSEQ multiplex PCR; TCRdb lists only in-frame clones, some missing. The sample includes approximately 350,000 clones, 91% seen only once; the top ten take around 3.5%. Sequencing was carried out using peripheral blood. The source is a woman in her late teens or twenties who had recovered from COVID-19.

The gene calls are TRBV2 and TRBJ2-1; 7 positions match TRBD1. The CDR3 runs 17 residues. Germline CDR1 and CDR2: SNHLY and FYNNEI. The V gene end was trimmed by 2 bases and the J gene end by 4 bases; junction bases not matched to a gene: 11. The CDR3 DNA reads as TGTGCCAGCAGTGAACCCTTCCAGGGGGTGAGGTACAATGAGCAGTTCTTC. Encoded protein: CASSEPFQGVRYNEQFF.

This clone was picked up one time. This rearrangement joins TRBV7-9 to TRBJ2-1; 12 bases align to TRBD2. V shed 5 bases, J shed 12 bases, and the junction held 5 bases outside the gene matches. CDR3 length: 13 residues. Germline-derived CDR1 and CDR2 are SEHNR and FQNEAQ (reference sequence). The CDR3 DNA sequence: TGTGCCAGCAGCCCTAGCGGGAGGGCCGGGCAGTTCTTC. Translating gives CASSPSGRAGQFF.

CDR3 DNA sequence: TGTGCCAGCAGTCAGCAAGAGACCCAGTACTTC. Translating gives CASSQQETQYF. V and J are TRBV2 and TRBJ2-5; D remains unclear. Germline loops: CDR1 SNHLY, CDR2 FYNNEI. The V gene lost 5 bases and the J gene lost 2 bases, with 3 bases spanning the gap. The CDR3 totals 11 residues.

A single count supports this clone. CDR3 bases: TGTGCCTGGAGTGTACAGGAAGATCAGCCCCAGCATTTT. Its protein is CAWSVQEDQPQHF. The chain recombines TRBV30 with TRBJ1-5; a possible D gene is TRBD1 (5 bases). CDR1 GTSNPN and CDR2 SVGIG come from the germline V gene (reference sequence). V lost 0 bases to trimming and J lost 5 bases, with 8 bases between them. This CDR3 is 13 amino acids long.

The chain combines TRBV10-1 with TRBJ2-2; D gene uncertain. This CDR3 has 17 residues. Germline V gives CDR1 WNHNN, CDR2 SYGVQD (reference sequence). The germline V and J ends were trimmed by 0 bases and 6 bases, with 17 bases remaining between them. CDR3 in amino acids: CASSESTPSLSSGELFF. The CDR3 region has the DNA TGCGCCAGCAGTGAGTCAACTCCAAGCCTATCCTCCGGGGAGCTGTTTTTT.

This CDR3 is CASRSPGSGANVLTF. The CDR3 DNA reads TGTGCCAGCAGATCCCCGGGGTCTGGGGCCAACGTCCTGACTTTC. This chain uses TRBV5-4 with TRBJ2-6; weak D call: TRBD2 (5 bases). Germline-derived CDR1 and CDR2 are SGHNT and YYREEE (reference sequence). Trimming removed 5 bases at V and 1 base at J, with 10 bases between. The CDR3 totals 15 residues.

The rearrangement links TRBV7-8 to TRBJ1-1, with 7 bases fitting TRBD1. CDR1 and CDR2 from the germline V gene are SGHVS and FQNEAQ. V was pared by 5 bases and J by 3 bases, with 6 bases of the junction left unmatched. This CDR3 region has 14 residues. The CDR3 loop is CASSVTGFDTEAFF. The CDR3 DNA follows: TGTGCCAGCAGCGTGACAGGGTTCGACACTGAAGCTTTCTTT.

The DNA of the CDR3 is TGTGCCTGGAGTGAGGGGGGGAGAATATATTTT. It yields the protein CAWSEGGRIYF. The rearrangement joins TRBV30 to TRBJ1-3, with a possible D match to TRBD1 (6 bases). V was trimmed by 1 base and J by 13 bases, leaving 11 bases between them. The CDR3 has 11 amino acids. Germline CDR1 GTSNPN, CDR2 SVGIG (reference sequence).

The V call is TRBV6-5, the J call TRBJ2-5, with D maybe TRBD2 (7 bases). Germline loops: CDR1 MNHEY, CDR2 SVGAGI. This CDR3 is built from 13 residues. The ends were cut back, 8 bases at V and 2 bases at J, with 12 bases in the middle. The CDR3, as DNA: TGTGCCAGCGGCCGGGGGGCGCAAGAGACCCAGTACTTC. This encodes CASGRGAQETQYF.

The chain's CDR3 is CASRTGRTNEKLFF. CDR3 nucleotide sequence: TGTGCCAGTAGGACAGGGAGAACTAATGAAAAACTGTTTTTT. The rearrangement joins TRBV19 to TRBJ1-4, with 7 nucleotides matching TRBD1. CDR1 is LNHDA, CDR2 SQIVND, per germline (reference sequence). CDR3 length: 14 amino acids. J lost 1 base, V lost 6 bases, and 2 bases had no gene match.

This chain's CDR3 is CASSVSGSRNEQFF. The DNA of the CDR3 is TGTGCCAGCAGCGTGAGCGGGAGTCGAAATGAGCAGTTCTTC. V usage is TRBV9 and J usage is TRBJ2-1, with 8 nucleotides matching TRBD2. The germline V gene encodes CDR1 SGDLS and CDR2 YYNGEE. CDR3 size: 14 residues. With 2 bases clipped from V and 7 bases from J, the junction kept 5 bases outside the gene matches.

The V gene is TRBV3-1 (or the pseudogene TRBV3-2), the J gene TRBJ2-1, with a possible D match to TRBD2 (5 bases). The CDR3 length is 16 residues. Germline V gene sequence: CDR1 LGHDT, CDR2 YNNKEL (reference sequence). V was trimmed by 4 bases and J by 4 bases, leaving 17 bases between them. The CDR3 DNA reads TGTGCCAGCAGCCCCCCCCTCGGGAAGTTTTACAATGAGCAGTTCTTC. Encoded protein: CASSPPLGKFYNEQFF.

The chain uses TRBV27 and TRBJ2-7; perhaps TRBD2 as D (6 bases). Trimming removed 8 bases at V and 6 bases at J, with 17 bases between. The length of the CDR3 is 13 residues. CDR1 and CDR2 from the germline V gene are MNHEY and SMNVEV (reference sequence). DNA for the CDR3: TGTGCCAGCCTAAGACCCGACGGGGGCGAGCAGTACGTC. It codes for CASLRPDGGEQYV.

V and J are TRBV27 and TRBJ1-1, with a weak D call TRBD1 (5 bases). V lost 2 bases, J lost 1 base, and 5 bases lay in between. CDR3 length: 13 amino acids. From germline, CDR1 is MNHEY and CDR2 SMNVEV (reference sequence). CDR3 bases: TGTGCCAGCAGTTTACAGGGGAACACTGAAGCTTTCTTT. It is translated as CASSLQGNTEAFF.

CDR3 protein: CASSPDRGQQETQYF. The CDR3 nucleotides are TGTGCCAGCAGCCCGGACAGGGGGCAACAAGAGACCCAGTACTTC. J is TRBJ2-5 and V is TRBV5-4, with 11 nucleotides matching TRBD1. J lost 2 bases, V lost 4 bases, and 4 bases had no gene match. Germline V gene lookup returns CDR1 SGHNT and CDR2 YYREEE (reference sequence). CDR3 length: 15 residues.

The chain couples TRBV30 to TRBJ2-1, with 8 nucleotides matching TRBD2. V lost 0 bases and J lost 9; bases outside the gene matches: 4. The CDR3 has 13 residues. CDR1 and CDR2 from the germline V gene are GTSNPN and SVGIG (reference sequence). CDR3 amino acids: CAWSVGREAEQFF. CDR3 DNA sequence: TGTGCCTGGAGTGTAGGGCGGGAGGCTGAGCAGTTCTTC.

The chain's CDR3 is CASSLDRTPEAFF. As DNA, the CDR3 is TGCGCCAGCAGCTTGGATCGTACTCCTGAAGCTTTCTTT. The chain is built from TRBV5-1 and TRBJ1-1; D gene ambiguous. The V end lost 0 bases, the J end lost 6 bases, and 9 bases lay between the germline ends. The CDR3 has 13 amino acids. Germline CDR1 and CDR2: SGHRS and YFSETQ.

As DNA, the CDR3 is TGCAGCGTTCGGAAGGAGACCTACGAGCAGTACGTC. Encoded protein: CSVRKETYEQYV. The chain is built from TRBV29-1 and TRBJ2-7; D is uncertain. Trimming pared 5 bases from V and 2 bases from J, leaving 10 bases between. The V gene's germline CDR1 is SQVTM and CDR2 ANQGSEA. CDR3 size: 12 residues.

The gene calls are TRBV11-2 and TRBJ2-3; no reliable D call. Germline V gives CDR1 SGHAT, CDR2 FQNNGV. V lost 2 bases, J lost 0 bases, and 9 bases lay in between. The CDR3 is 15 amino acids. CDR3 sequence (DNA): TGTGCCAGCAGCTTAAGCACTACTAGCACAGATACGCAGTATTTT. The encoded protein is CASSLSTTSTDTQYF.

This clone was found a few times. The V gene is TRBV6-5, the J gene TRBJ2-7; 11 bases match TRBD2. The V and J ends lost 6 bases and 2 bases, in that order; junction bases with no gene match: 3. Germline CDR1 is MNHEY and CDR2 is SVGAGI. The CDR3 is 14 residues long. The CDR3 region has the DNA TGTGCCAGCAGCAGACTAGCGGGGACCTACGAGCAGTACGTC. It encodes CASSRLAGTYEQYV.